This TCR beta chain was recovered during a study of cytomegalovirus exposure and HLA in healthy donors. Overall study: Among the approximately 380 donors who were genotyped, 81% fell in the genetic ancestry cluster that is associated with self-reported Caucasian donors.

This CDR3 is built from 15 residues. Looked up from germline, CDR1 is GTSNPN and CDR2 is SVGIG (reference sequence). Regarding the study as a whole: Reports indicate that TCR beta sequences accurately predicted the HLA-A and HLA-B alleles of most subjects.

The PCR contained 60 Vbeta and 13 Jbeta primers. Generated by immunoSEQ multiplex PCR, the TCRdb table keeps only in-frame clones and is missing some. Seen here are about 190,000 clones, roughly 78% observed once, and the top ten hold 0.65%. As to this clone: The antigen remains undetermined.

Material for sequencing was PBMCs. The clonotype originates from a boy aged 5 to 17 in good health and CMV-seronegative. The V call is TRBV30, the J call TRBJ2-5, with 7 bases lining up with TRBD1. The DNA end is a closer match to TRBJ2-7, so the J assignment may be wrong. Here the CDR3 reads CAWRNDRGGKNEQYF. DNA for the CDR3: TGTGCCTGGAGAAACGATAGAGGGGGCAAAAACGAGCAGTACTTC.